The 16 T cell receptor beta chains in this list originate from one sample, sequenced in a study of shared clonotypes between healthy human individuals. The data were produced by immunoSEQ multiplex PCR, yet TCRdb's version contains in-frame clones alone and is incomplete. This sample carries some 1,100,000 clones, approximately 80% of them seen once, and the ten largest clones take 0.5% to 0.6%. The sample taken for sequencing was memory CD4+ T cells from PBMCs. Subset given: CD45RA-negative fraction. These receptors all come from a man aged 18 to 35 in good health. Some clones in this sample may be carry-over from other donors' samples.

The rearrangement uses TRBV11-2 and TRBJ1-1, with D unresolved. The CDR3 is 13 amino acids. Germline V gene lookup returns CDR1 SGHAT and CDR2 FQNNGV. The V end was cut by 5 bases, the J end by 0 bases, with 7 bases between. CDR3 coding DNA: TGTGCCAGCAGCCCGGAGATGAACACTGAAGCTTTCTTT. This gives the protein CASSPEMNTEAFF. The whole variable domain, remainder taken from reference TRBV11-2 and TRBJ1-1, is EAGVAQSPRYKIIEKRQSVAFWCNPISGHATLYWYQQILGQGPKLLIQFQNNGVVDDSQLPKDRFSAERLKGVDSTLKIQPAKLEDSAVYLCASSPEMNTEAFFGQGTRLTVV.

The chain combines TRBV5-1 with TRBJ2-7, with 7 bases matching TRBD2. With 0 bases clipped from V and 2 bases from J, the junction kept 5 bases outside the gene matches. Germline loops: CDR1 SGHRS, CDR2 YFSETQ. This CDR3 contains 15 residues. The CDR3 nucleotides read TGCGCCAGCAGCTTGGAGGCTAGCGGACCCTACGAGCAGTACTTC. It encodes CASSLEASGPYEQYF.

This chain links TRBV12-5 with TRBJ2-7, with unresolved D. The CDR3 loop spans 13 amino acids. The germline gives CDR1 LGHNT, CDR2 FRNRAP. The germline V and J ends were trimmed by 6 bases and 0 bases, with 9 bases remaining between them. CDR3 DNA sequence: TGTGCTAGTGGCCTGGGCCCCTCCTACGAGCAGTACTTC. As protein: CASGLGPSYEQYF.

V is TRBV7-9 and J is TRBJ2-1; TRBD2 agrees at 9 bases. The germline V gene encodes CDR1 SEHNR and CDR2 FQNEAQ (reference sequence). This CDR3 has 16 amino acids. The J segment lost 8 bases and the V segment lost 1 base, leaving 9 bases of the junction unmatched. CDR3 loop: CASSLGRLAAVDEQFF. DNA for the CDR3: TGTGCCAGCAGCTTAGGTCGACTAGCGGCCGTCGATGAGCAGTTCTTC. Combining the CDR3 with reference TRBV7-9 and TRBJ2-1 gives the whole variable domain DTGVSQNPRHKITKRGQNVTFRCDPISEHNRLYWYRQTLGQGPEFLTYFQNEAQLEKSRLLSDRFSAERPKGSFSTLEIQRTEQGDSAMYLCASSLGRLAAVDEQFFGPGTRLTVL.

This clone was observed a single time. The chain couples TRBV11-2 to TRBJ2-7; no definite D call. Germline V CDR1 and CDR2: SGHAT, FQNNGV. Trimming left V 2 bases short and J 0 bases short, with 17 bases between. This CDR3 has 17 amino acids. The CDR3 here is CASSLRPTGPRSYEQYF. CDR3 nucleotide sequence: TGTGCCAGCAGCTTAAGGCCCACCGGACCCCGCTCCTACGAGCAGTACTTC.

This clone occurred a few times. The chain recombines TRBV5-5 with TRBJ1-1; D gene ambiguous. Germline assignment: CDR1 SGHKS and CDR2 YYEKEE (reference sequence). The CDR3 covers 11 residues. Trimming removed 7 bases from V and 1 base from J, with 5 bases in between. CDR3: CASSGNTEAFF. CDR3 nucleotides: TGTGCCAGCTCAGGGAACACTGAAGCTTTCTTT. Full variable domain (rest looked up from reference TRBV5-5 and TRBJ1-1): DAGVTQSPTHLIKTRGQQVTLRCSPISGHKSVSWYQQVLGQGPQFIFQYYEKEERGRGNFPDRFSARQFPNYSSELNVNALLLGDSALYLCASSGNTEAFFGQGTRLTVV.

The chain is built from TRBV11-1 and TRBJ2-1, with a tentative D call TRBD1 (6 bases). CDR1 is SGHAT, CDR2 FQDESV, per germline (reference sequence). Between the trimmed V and J ends, which lost 4 bases and 4 bases, there was a span of 17 bases. The CDR3 runs 16 residues. CDR3 sequence: CASSSPGHSTYNEQFF. CDR3 nucleotides: TGTGCCAGCAGCTCTCCGGGACACAGCACATACAATGAGCAGTTCTTC.

This sequence joins TRBV18 and TRBJ1-5; D gene ambiguous. Germline V lookup: CDR1 KGHSH, CDR2 LQKENI. Trimming stripped 3 bases from V and 0 bases from J, with 6 bases between. The CDR3 is 14 amino acids. The CDR3 loop is CASSPDISNQPQHF. The CDR3 bases are TGTGCCAGCTCACCCGACATTAGCAATCAGCCCCAGCATTTT. The full variable domain, rest sourced from reference TRBV18 and TRBJ1-5, is NAGVMQNPRHLVRRRGQEARLRCSPMKGHSHVYWYRQLPEEGLKFMVYLQKENIIDESGMPKERFSAEFPKEGPSILRIQQVVRGDSAAYFCASSPDISNQPQHFGDGTRLSIL.

Concerning this clone: The germline gene is not matched at one end of the junction; a read error may be the cause. The chain couples TRBV5-1 to TRBJ2-5, with unresolved D. CDR3 length equals 14 residues. CDR1 is SGHRS, CDR2 YFSETQ, per germline. DNA of the CDR3: TGCGCCAGCAGTCTGGGTATGCGGCAAGAGATCCAGTACTTC. It encodes CASSLGMRQEIQYF.

This clone was counted a few times. The CDR3 protein is CASSVLRDTGELFF. As DNA, the CDR3 is TGTGCCAGCAGTGTTCTTCGGGACACCGGGGAGCTGTTTTTT. V usage is TRBV2 and J usage is TRBJ2-2; D is uncertain. V shed 4 bases and J shed 3 bases, with 9 bases lying between them. The CDR3 is 14 amino acids. CDR1 is SNHLY, CDR2 FYNNEI, per germline. Based on the CDR3 plus reference TRBV2 and TRBJ2-2, the full variable domain is EPEVTQTPSHQVTQMGQEVILRCVPISNHLYFYWYRQILGQKVEFLVSFYNNEISEKSEIFDDQFSVERPDGSNFTLKIRSTKLEDSAMYFCASSVLRDTGELFFGEGSRLTVL.

The chain has TRBV19 and TRBJ1-5, with unresolved D. Germline V lookup: CDR1 LNHDA, CDR2 SQIVND (reference sequence). V lost 5 bases and J lost 5, with 10 bases in between. This CDR3 region has 13 residues. The CDR3 coding sequence is TGTGCCAGTAGTCCGGGTCCATATCAGCCCCAGCATTTT. Protein sequence: CASSPGPYQPQHF.

Concerning this clone itself: This may be a read error: a much more frequent sequence differs by one nucleotide. The sample contains more than one DNA sequence encoding this CDR3. Here the CDR3 DNA reads TGTGCCAGCAGCTTGGGTGGTACGCAGTATTTT. Translation: CASSLGGTQYF. The V and J genes are TRBV7-2 and TRBJ2-3; D unclear. Trimming left V 3 bases short and J 8 bases short, with 6 bases between. This CDR3 has 11 residues. Germline V gives CDR1 SGHTA, CDR2 FQGNSA. Full variable domain (outside the CDR3, taken from reference TRBV7-2 and TRBJ2-3): GAGVSQSPSNKVTEKGKDVELRCDPISGHTALYWYRQSLGQGLEFLIYFQGNSAPDKSGLPSDRFSAERTGGSVSTLTIQRTQQEDSAVYLCASSLGGTQYFGPGTRLTVL.

The rearrangement uses TRBV9 and TRBJ2-1; D may be TRBD1 (5 bases). Germline CDR1 reads SGDLS; CDR2 reads YYNGEE. The ends were cut back, 0 bases at V and 5 bases at J, with 9 bases in the middle. The CDR3 spans 14 residues. CDR3 DNA: TGTGCCAGCAGCGTAGTATCCAGGGACAATGAGCAGTTCTTC. Translated: CASSVVSRDNEQFF.

The chain joins TRBV9 to TRBJ1-1; D is undetermined. The length of the CDR3 is 14 residues. Germline V gives CDR1 SGDLS, CDR2 YYNGEE. V lost 0 bases and J lost 1, with 7 bases in between. The CDR3 reads CASSVEVRNTEAFF. The CDR3 nucleotides read TGTGCCAGCAGCGTAGAAGTCAGGAACACTGAAGCTTTCTTT.

The rearrangement joins TRBV5-6 to TRBJ2-1, with 11 bases aligning to TRBD2. The germline V gene encodes CDR1 SGHDT and CDR2 YYEEEE. The CDR3 runs 17 residues. V dropped 1 base and J dropped 0; count of bases not matched to a gene: 3. This CDR3 reads CASSLLTSGSSYNEQFF. CDR3 nucleotide sequence: TGTGCCAGCAGCTTGCTCACTAGCGGGAGCTCCTACAATGAGCAGTTCTTC.

The chain employs TRBV5-6 and TRBJ1-5, with a tentative D call TRBD1 (6 bases). Germline lookup yields CDR1 SGHDT and CDR2 YYEEEE. The CDR3 is made up of 15 amino acids. The V end lost 0 bases, the J end lost 5 bases, and 12 bases lay between the germline ends. CDR3 sequence: CASSLAGEGDQPQHF. DNA for the CDR3: TGTGCCAGCAGCTTGGCAGGGGAAGGGGATCAGCCCCAGCATTTT.